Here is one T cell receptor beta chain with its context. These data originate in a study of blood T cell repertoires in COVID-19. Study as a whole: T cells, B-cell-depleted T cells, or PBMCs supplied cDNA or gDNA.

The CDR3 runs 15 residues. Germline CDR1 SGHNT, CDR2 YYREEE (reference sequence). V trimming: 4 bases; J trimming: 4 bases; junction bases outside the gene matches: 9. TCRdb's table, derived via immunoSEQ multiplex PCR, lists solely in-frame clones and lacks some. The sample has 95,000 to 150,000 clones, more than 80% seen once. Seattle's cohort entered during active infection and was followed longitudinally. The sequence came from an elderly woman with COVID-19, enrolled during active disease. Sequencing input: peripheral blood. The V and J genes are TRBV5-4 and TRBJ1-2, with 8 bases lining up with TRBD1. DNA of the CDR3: TGTGCCAGCAGCCTAACAGGGGGGAGATCCTATGGCTACACCTTC. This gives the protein CASSLTGGRSYGYTF.